This TCR beta chain was recorded in a study of blood T cell repertoires in COVID-19. Data came from immunoSEQ multiplex PCR; TCRdb stores just in-frame clones and leaves some out. The repertoire has approximately 80,000 clones, 82% of them found once; the top ten carry 27%. Germline-derived CDR1 and CDR2 are SNHLY and FYNNEI. V lost 5 bases, J lost 4 bases, and 14 bases lay in between. There are 14 residues in the CDR3. The TCR was taken from a human donor in a cohort sampled during active COVID-19. The genes are TRBV2 and TRBJ2-5; D perhaps matches TRBD1 (5 bases). Sequenced: peripheral blood. The CDR3 bases are TGTGCCAGCAGTCGAATGCCCAGGGTAGAGACCCAGTACTTC. It translates to CASSRMPRVETQYF.